A single sample gave rise to the 22 T cell receptor beta chains below, sequenced in a study of blood T cell repertoires in COVID-19. The assay was immunoSEQ multiplex PCR, and TCRdb's table has in-frame clones only and misses some. The sample has approximately 220,000 clones; more than 65% are singletons. The sequencing sample was made of peripheral blood. The receptor source for this set is a woman in her 30s who had recovered from COVID-19.

The J gene is TRBJ1-6, the V gene TRBV3-1 (or the pseudogene TRBV3-2); TRBD1 aligns across 8 bases. The CDR3 totals 18 residues. J lost 0 bases, V lost 0 bases, and 4 bases had no gene match. Germline CDR1 is LGHDT and CDR2 is YNNKEL (reference sequence). CDR3 region: CASSQDGTGSSYNSPLHF. The CDR3 DNA reads as TGTGCCAGCAGCCAAGATGGGACAGGCAGCTCCTATAATTCACCCCTCCACTTT.

The rearrangement joins TRBV6-1 to TRBJ2-1, with 8 bases lining up with TRBD2. Germline loops: CDR1 MNHNS, CDR2 SASEGT. V lost 2 bases, J lost 5 bases, and 11 bases stayed unmatched. CDR3 length: 17 amino acids. The CDR3 here is CASSEPPGERENNEQFF. In DNA, the CDR3 is TGTGCCAGCAGTGAACCGCCGGGGGAGCGGGAGAACAATGAGCAGTTCTTC.

The rearrangement links TRBV6-5 to TRBJ1-1; no clear D gene. Germline loops: CDR1 MNHEY, CDR2 SVGAGI. V shed 6 bases and J shed 1 base, with 3 bases lying between them. CDR3 length equals 11 residues. CDR3 residues: CASRQNTEAFF. The CDR3 region has the DNA TGTGCCAGCAGACAGAACACTGAAGCTTTCTTT.

The gene calls are TRBV27 and TRBJ2-1; maybe TRBD1 (5 bases). The germline gives CDR1 MNHEY, CDR2 SMNVEV (reference sequence). Trimming removed 6 bases at V and 7 bases at J, with 13 bases between. The CDR3 is 13 residues long. The CDR3 sequence: CASRVQGRNEQFF. CDR3 bases: TGTGCCAGCAGAGTTCAGGGCCGGAATGAGCAGTTCTTC.

This clone was observed a few times. The V call is TRBV9, the J call TRBJ2-3, with unresolved D. There are 12 residues in the CDR3. V dropped 2 bases and J dropped 6 bases, with 7 bases sitting between them. CDR1 SGDLS and CDR2 YYNGEE come from the germline V gene. This chain's CDR3 is CASSVSSDTQYF. DNA for the CDR3: TGTGCCAGCAGCGTGTCGAGCGATACGCAGTATTTT.

The chain couples TRBV29-1 to TRBJ2-1, with 11 bases lining up with TRBD2. V lost 8 bases and J lost 0; bases outside the gene matches: 12. Germline CDR1 reads SQVTM; CDR2 reads ANQGSEA. The CDR3 has 17 residues. CDR3 loop: CSLKGTSGGSSYNEQFF. The DNA of the CDR3 is TGCAGCCTGAAAGGGACTAGCGGAGGGAGCTCCTACAATGAGCAGTTCTTC.

The genes are TRBV18 and TRBJ2-7; weak D call: TRBD1 (5 bases). The germline gives CDR1 KGHSH, CDR2 LQKENI. This CDR3 is 14 amino acids long. Trimming stripped 0 bases from V and 7 bases from J, with 13 bases between. The CDR3 coding sequence is TGTGCCAGCTCACCACCGACAGCTGTCGCGGAGCAGTACTTC. Translated: CASSPPTAVAEQYF.

This clone was picked up a small number of times. The V and J genes are TRBV10-1 and TRBJ2-7; a weak D match, TRBD2 (6 bases). V was trimmed by 4 bases and J by 4 bases, leaving 14 bases between them. Germline V gene sequence: CDR1 WNHNN, CDR2 SYGVQD (reference sequence). The CDR3 is 14 residues long. The CDR3 region has the DNA TGCGCCAGCAGTGGAGGGGCCAGCGGGTACGAGCAGTACTTC. Its protein product is CASSGGASGYEQYF.

The V and J genes are TRBV6-4 and TRBJ2-6; perhaps TRBD2 as D (6 bases). Per germline, CDR1 MRHNA and CDR2 SNTAGT. V was trimmed by 1 base and J by 0 bases, leaving 7 bases between them. This CDR3 has 16 residues. The CDR3 DNA reads TGTGCCAGCAGTGACTACGGGGGCTCTGGGGCCAACGTCCTGACTTTC. Translating gives CASSDYGGSGANVLTF.

The V call is TRBV5-1, the J call TRBJ2-7; 11 bases are shared with TRBD2. This CDR3 spans 16 amino acids. The germline V gene encodes CDR1 SGHRS and CDR2 YFSETQ. Trimming took 1 base from V and 0 from J; bases not matched to a gene: 3. Written as DNA, the CDR3 is TGCGCCAGCAGCTTGTCGACTAGCGGGATCTCCTACGAGCAGTACTTC. Translating gives CASSLSTSGISYEQYF.

V is TRBV28 and J is TRBJ1-1; D remains unclear. The length of the CDR3 is 11 residues. Trimming shortened V by 6 bases and J by 1 base, and 3 bases separated the two germline ends. Germline loops: CDR1 MDHEN, CDR2 SYDVKM. The CDR3 reads CASSWNTEAFF. In DNA form, the CDR3 reads TGTGCCAGCAGCTGGAACACTGAAGCTTTCTTT.

The chain recombines TRBV19 with TRBJ1-4; tentative D call: TRBD1 (6 bases). The CDR3 is made up of 14 amino acids. Trimming removed 7 bases from V and 3 bases from J, with 12 bases in between. Germline CDR1 and CDR2: LNHDA and SQIVND (reference sequence). In nucleotides, the CDR3 is TGTGCCAGTACCCAGAAGGGGGCTAATGAAAAACTGTTTTTT. Residues: CASTQKGANEKLFF.

The sample holds many counts of this clone. The V gene is TRBV5-1, the J gene TRBJ2-4; 9 positions match TRBD1. The CDR3 totals 17 residues. V trimming: 5 bases; J trimming: 0 bases; junction bases outside the gene matches: 9. Per the germline V gene, CDR1 is SGHRS and CDR2 is YFSETQ. The CDR3 nucleotides are TGCGCCAGCAGTCCCGGACAGGGGCCAGTAGCCAAAAACATTCAGTACTTC. Its translation is CASSPGQGPVAKNIQYF.

This clone came up once. The chain employs TRBV28 and TRBJ2-7; D is unresolved. The V end lost 3 bases, the J end lost 2 bases, and 14 bases lay between the germline ends. The germline V gene encodes CDR1 MDHEN and CDR2 SYDVKM. The CDR3 has 15 residues. CDR3 DNA sequence: TGTGCCAGCAGTTTTGCGGTTCTAGGCACCTACGAGCAGTACTTC. It specifies CASSFAVLGTYEQYF.

The chain combines TRBV4-1 with TRBJ1-2; possible D gene TRBD1, 5 bases. V was cut by 1 base and J by 4 bases, with 10 bases left in between. The CDR3 sequence is 14 residues long. Germline CDR1 reads MGHRA; CDR2 reads YSYEKL. CDR3 region: CASSQAGQIYGYTF. DNA of the CDR3: TGCGCCAGCAGCCAAGCAGGGCAGATCTATGGCTACACCTTC.

The gene calls are TRBV9 and TRBJ2-2, with 8 bases aligning to TRBD2. The CDR3 has 18 residues. The V and J ends lost 0 bases and 4 bases, in that order; junction bases with no gene match: 11. Germline CDR1 is SGDLS and CDR2 is YYNGEE. The CDR3 here is CASSVALSYREGTGELFF. CDR3 coding DNA: TGTGCCAGCAGCGTAGCTCTTTCTTACCGGGAGGGCACCGGGGAGCTGTTTTTT.

This chain connects TRBV6-5 to TRBJ2-7, with D possibly being TRBD2 (5 bases). The germline V gene encodes CDR1 MNHEY and CDR2 SVGAGI. The V end was cut by 6 bases, the J end by 7 bases, with 13 bases between. CDR3 length equals 12 residues. CDR3 in amino acids: CASSPGRDEQYF. The CDR3 DNA reads TGTGCCAGCAGCCCCGGACGGGATGAGCAGTACTTC.

V gene TRBV2 combines with J gene TRBJ1-5; a possible D gene is TRBD1 (5 bases). The CDR3 spans 15 residues. V was trimmed by 0 bases and J by 5 bases, leaving 11 bases between them. The germline V gene encodes CDR1 SNHLY and CDR2 FYNNEI. The CDR3 loop is CASSEARGAYQPQHF. The CDR3, as DNA: TGTGCCAGCAGTGAAGCAAGGGGCGCCTATCAGCCCCAGCATTTT.

V gene TRBV29-1 combines with J gene TRBJ1-1; possible D gene TRBD1, 5 bases. Germline assignment: CDR1 SQVTM and CDR2 ANQGSEA. This CDR3 is built from 13 residues. Trimming shortened V by 1 base and J by 5 bases, and 11 bases separated the two germline ends. The CDR3 here is CSVEGGGVTEAFF. The CDR3 DNA reads TGCAGCGTTGAAGGGGGAGGGGTAACTGAAGCTTTCTTT.

The V gene is TRBV11-1, the J gene TRBJ1-2; D is unresolved. Germline V CDR1 and CDR2: SGHAT, FQDESV (reference sequence). Trimming took off 5 bases at V and 2 bases at J, with 12 bases between the two ends. This CDR3 has 14 amino acids. DNA of the CDR3: TGTGCCAGCAGCCCCTATAGAGAGAACTATGGCTACACCTTC. It yields the protein CASSPYRENYGYTF.

The rearrangement joins TRBV20-1 to TRBJ1-2; D gene unclear. The CDR3 extends over 14 amino acids. Trimming removed 3 bases from V and 5 bases from J, with 16 bases in between. Per germline, CDR1 DFQATT and CDR2 SNEGSKA (reference sequence). The CDR3 DNA reads TGCAGTGCTAGTAAGGCAGGAAGAAAATATGGCTACACCTTC. It codes for CSASKAGRKYGYTF.

V is TRBV28 and J is TRBJ2-7, with 9 bases lining up with TRBD1. J gave up 5 bases and V 10 bases, and 12 bases lay outside the gene matches. CDR3 size: 14 residues. CDR1 and CDR2 (germline): MDHEN, SYDVKM. CDR3 in amino acids: CATDPGQGWDEQYF. The CDR3 bases are TGTGCCACAGACCCGGGACAGGGTTGGGACGAGCAGTACTTC.